This passage covers 25 T cell receptor beta chains from one sample sequenced in a study of cytomegalovirus exposure and HLA in healthy donors (dated by TCRdb to between 2016 and 2019). Libraries were prepared through the immunoSEQ multiplex PCR assay. TCRdb holds this immuneACCESS table with in-frame rearrangements only. Some clones are missing; in checked studies, unresolved V genes explain under half, and the rest has no known cause. In this sample the table shows about 400,000 clones, about nine tenths of which occur a single time. The ten most abundant clones make up 0.8% to 0.85% of the sample. The sample comprised PBMCs. The receptors derive from a woman aged 18 to 35 in good health and CMV-seronegative.

The chain combines TRBV19 with TRBJ1-6; TRBD1 matches at 7 bases. V lost 3 bases to trimming and J lost 8 bases; unmatched junction nucleotides: 10. The CDR3 totals 16 residues. The germline V gene encodes CDR1 LNHDA and CDR2 SQIVND (reference sequence). The DNA of the CDR3 is TGTGCCAGTAGTATCGAGACAGGGACGATCTATTCACCCCTCCACTTT. Translating gives CASSIETGTIYSPLHF. The variable domain in full, completed from reference TRBV19 and TRBJ1-6, reads DGGITQSPKYLFRKEGQNVTLSCEQNLNHDAMYWYRQDPGQGLRLIYYSQIVNDFQKGDIAEGYSVSREKKESFPLTVTSAQKNPTAFYLCASSIETGTIYSPLHFGNGTRLTVT.

The chain couples TRBV30 to TRBJ2-1, with D perhaps matching TRBD1 (5 bases). Germline values: CDR1 GTSNPN, CDR2 SVGIG (reference sequence). Deletions cut 0 bases from V and 11 bases from J, with 14 bases between. This CDR3 is built from 13 residues. CDR3 loop: CAWSVDSSSKQFF. As DNA, the CDR3 is TGTGCCTGGAGTGTAGACAGCTCAAGTAAGCAGTTCTTC.

This clone appeared once. The chain recombines TRBV2 with TRBJ1-5; D is perhaps TRBD1 (5 bases). Germline V gives CDR1 SNHLY, CDR2 FYNNEI. The V gene lost 3 bases and the J gene lost 2 bases, with 11 bases spanning the gap. The CDR3 is 15 amino acids. The CDR3 bases are TGTGCCAGCAGTGATTTTGGGGCGCGCAATCAGCCCCAGCATTTT. It specifies CASSDFGARNQPQHF.

The CDR3 DNA follows: TGTGCCAGCAGCTTTGACCCAGGATACAATGAGCAGTTCTTC. Protein sequence: CASSFDPGYNEQFF. The genes are TRBV7-9 and TRBJ2-1; D is uncertain. CDR1 and CDR2 from the germline V gene are SEHNR and FQNEAQ (reference sequence). The CDR3 loop spans 14 amino acids. V was trimmed by 3 bases and J by 4 bases, leaving 10 bases between them.

The V gene is TRBV27, the J gene TRBJ2-7, with a possible D match to TRBD2 (6 bases). CDR1 MNHEY and CDR2 SMNVEV come from the germline V gene (reference sequence). The CDR3 is made up of 14 amino acids. V was trimmed by 3 bases and J by 3 bases, leaving 12 bases between them. The CDR3 is CASSFRGKHYEQYF. As DNA, the CDR3 is TGTGCCAGCAGTTTTCGGGGGAAACACTACGAGCAGTACTTC.

Only a few counts were recorded for this clone. The V gene is TRBV28, the J gene TRBJ1-5, with TRBD1 matching 11 bases. The CDR3 contains 14 residues. CDR1 is MDHEN, CDR2 SYDVKM, per germline. The J segment lost 7 bases and the V segment lost 7 bases, leaving 6 bases of the junction unmatched. The CDR3 DNA reads TGTGCCAGCACCTGGACAGGGGGCGTGCAGCCCCAGCATTTT. It is translated as CASTWTGGVQPQHF.

V is TRBV7-9 and J is TRBJ2-7, with D perhaps matching TRBD2 (5 bases). Trimming cost V 2 bases and J 4 bases, with 12 bases left between them. The CDR3 runs to 14 residues. Germline V lookup: CDR1 SEHNR, CDR2 FQNEAQ (reference sequence). The CDR3 loop is CASSLSEGRYEQYF. The CDR3 nucleotides are TGTGCCAGCAGCTTAAGTGAGGGTCGGTACGAGCAGTACTTC.

This chain links TRBV2 with TRBJ2-1, with TRBD1 identical over 8 bases. V dropped 5 bases and J dropped 8; count of bases not matched to a gene: 11. Looked up from germline, CDR1 is SNHLY and CDR2 is FYNNEI. The CDR3 spans 15 residues. The CDR3: CASSLRTGYFDEQFF. CDR3 coding DNA: TGTGCCAGCAGTCTAAGGACAGGGTATTTCGATGAGCAGTTCTTC.

The J gene is TRBJ1-1, the V gene TRBV28; 9 positions match TRBD1. The CDR3 spans 17 residues. Germline trimming cut 1 base from V and 6 bases from J; bases unmatched to any gene: 12. From germline, CDR1 is MDHEN and CDR2 SYDVKM. The CDR3 reads CASSLLTGTGIRPEAFF. The CDR3 DNA sequence: TGTGCCAGCAGTTTATTGACCGGGACAGGGATTAGGCCTGAAGCTTTCTTT.

The genes are TRBV4-1 and TRBJ2-7, with 13 nucleotides matching TRBD2. V shed 5 bases, J shed 4 bases, and the junction held 8 bases outside the gene matches. The CDR3 is 16 amino acids. Per germline, CDR1 MGHRA and CDR2 YSYEKL. Here the CDR3 reads CASSIGGLAGIYEQYF. Here the CDR3 DNA reads TGCGCCAGCAGCATTGGGGGACTAGCGGGGATATACGAGCAGTACTTC.

The chain combines TRBV27 with TRBJ2-2; 8 nucleotides align to TRBD2. With 5 bases clipped from V and 0 bases from J, the junction kept 11 bases outside the gene matches. Germline lookup yields CDR1 MNHEY and CDR2 SMNVEV (reference sequence). There are 18 residues in the CDR3. As DNA, the CDR3 is TGTGCCAGCAGTCCAACACCGGGACTAGGGCCGAACACCGGGGAGCTGTTTTTT. Its protein is CASSPTPGLGPNTGELFF.

This chain connects TRBV28 to TRBJ1-4, with 7 bases matching TRBD1. The CDR3 is 14 amino acids. CDR1 is MDHEN and CDR2 is SYDVKM in the germline V gene. J lost 5 bases, V lost 5 bases, and 5 bases had no gene match. CDR3 sequence: CASSDRDTNEKLFF. The DNA of the CDR3 is TGTGCCAGCAGTGACAGGGACACCAATGAAAAACTGTTTTTT.

This clone was seen a handful of times. V usage is TRBV6-1 and J usage is TRBJ2-7; maybe TRBD1 (5 bases). Trimming took off 1 base at V and 12 bases at J, with 13 bases between the two ends. This CDR3 is 12 amino acids long. Germline lookup yields CDR1 MNHNS and CDR2 SASEGT. The CDR3 nucleotides are TGTGCCAGCAGTGAAGGGGGCCTCCCTCCGTACTTC. Translating gives CASSEGGLPPYF.

Only one count was recorded for this clone. The chain links TRBV14 to TRBJ2-1; the D gene is possibly TRBD1 (6 bases). The germline gives CDR1 SGHDN, CDR2 FVKESK. V lost 1 base and J 4 bases, leaving 14 bases between the germline ends. The CDR3 loop spans 16 amino acids. The CDR3 spells CASSQVGSTGYNEQFF. The DNA of the CDR3 is TGTGCCAGCAGCCAAGTCGGGTCCACAGGGTACAATGAGCAGTTCTTC.

CDR3 DNA sequence: TGTGCCAGTAGACCTGCGGACAGTCGCTCCTACAATGAGCAGTTCTTC. As protein: CASRPADSRSYNEQFF. The chain carries TRBV19 and TRBJ2-1, with D possibly being TRBD1 (6 bases). Germline V gives CDR1 LNHDA, CDR2 SQIVND (reference sequence). The CDR3 runs 16 residues. Trimming stripped 6 bases from V and 0 bases from J, with 15 bases between.

V is TRBV30 and J is TRBJ1-2; D is perhaps TRBD1 (6 bases). V lost 3 bases and J lost 6, with 14 bases in between. Germline V CDR1 and CDR2: GTSNPN, SVGIG (reference sequence). The CDR3 is 13 amino acids. The CDR3 is CAWRHTGSDGYTF. The CDR3 bases are TGTGCCTGGAGGCACACAGGGAGCGATGGCTACACCTTC.

The CDR3 here is CASSQEWGAGVYEQYF. The CDR3 DNA follows: TGCGCCAGCAGCCAAGAATGGGGGGCGGGGGTGTACGAGCAGTACTTC. V is TRBV4-1 and J is TRBJ2-7; D may be TRBD2 (7 bases). Germline CDR1 and CDR2: MGHRA and YSYEKL. The CDR3 extends over 16 amino acids. V was cut by 0 bases and J by 4 bases, with 16 bases left in between.

The CDR3: CASKPTSDGYTF. The CDR3 DNA reads TGCGCCAGCAAACCCACTAGTGATGGCTACACCTTC. The gene calls are TRBV23-1 and TRBJ1-2; unclear D gene. TRBV23-1 is labeled an ORF, and its function is uncertain. V was pared by 7 bases and J by 6 bases, with 12 bases between. The CDR3 length is 12 residues.

The genes are TRBV4-2 and TRBJ2-7; 8 bases match TRBD2. The CDR3 runs 16 residues. From germline, CDR1 is LGHNA and CDR2 YNFKEQ. J gave up 3 bases and V 1 base, and 8 bases lay outside the gene matches. CDR3 amino acids: CASSQGETAGDYEQYF. CDR3 DNA: TGTGCCAGCAGCCAAGGAGAAACAGCGGGAGACTACGAGCAGTACTTC.

The chain recombines TRBV2 with TRBJ2-3; D ambiguous. Germline lookup yields CDR1 SNHLY and CDR2 FYNNEI. The CDR3 spans 13 residues. V lost 8 bases and J 2 bases, leaving 11 bases between the germline ends. In DNA, the CDR3 is TGTGCCAGCGGCCTGCCGAACACAGATACGCAGTATTTT. Amino acid sequence: CASGLPNTDTQYF.

The chain combines TRBV2 with TRBJ2-3; 10 bases are a match to TRBD2. Germline-derived CDR1 and CDR2 are SNHLY and FYNNEI. V lost 9 bases and J lost 0; bases outside the gene matches: 3. This CDR3 is built from 14 residues. DNA of the CDR3: TGTGCCAGTACTAGCGGGGCTAGCACAGATACGCAGTATTTT. Amino acids: CASTSGASTDTQYF. Using reference TRBV2 and TRBJ2-3 for the parts outside the CDR3, the full variable domain is EPEVTQTPSHQVTQMGQEVILRCVPISNHLYFYWYRQILGQKVEFLVSFYNNEISEKSEIFDDQFSVERPDGSNFTLKIRSTKLEDSAMYFCASTSGASTDTQYFGPGTRLTVL.

The CDR3 loop is CASSQDLETGLTEAFF. The DNA for the CDR3 is TGCGCCAGCAGCCAAGATCTCGAGACAGGGTTAACTGAAGCTTTCTTT. The chain joins TRBV4-1 to TRBJ1-1, with 7 bases matching TRBD1. The CDR3 totals 16 residues. The trim removed 0 bases at V and 5 bases at J, leaving 9 bases unmatched. Germline V gene sequence: CDR1 MGHRA, CDR2 YSYEKL.

For the CDR3, the DNA is TGTGCCAGCAGCCCGCTTGGGACAGATTACAATGAGCAGTTCTTC. Translation gives CASSPLGTDYNEQFF. The rearrangement joins TRBV6-6 to TRBJ2-1; 7 bases are a match to TRBD1. Germline V gives CDR1 MNHNY, CDR2 SVGAGI (reference sequence). With 6 bases clipped from V and 4 bases from J, the junction kept 9 bases outside the gene matches. The CDR3 contains 15 residues.

The rearrangement links TRBV28 to TRBJ1-1, with 8 bases that match TRBD1. The CDR3 is 13 residues long. Germline CDR1 reads MDHEN; CDR2 reads SYDVKM. The V and J ends lost 4 bases and 11 bases, in that order; junction bases with no gene match: 9. CDR3 loop: CASSSGQGATAFF. CDR3 coding DNA: TGTGCCAGCAGTTCTGGACAGGGCGCGACGGCTTTCTTT.

This clone appeared once. The V and J genes are TRBV6-1 and TRBJ1-1; 7 bases map to TRBD1. The CDR3 sequence is 14 residues long. Per germline, CDR1 MNHNS and CDR2 SASEGT. The J segment lost 0 bases and the V segment lost 7 bases, leaving 5 bases of the junction unmatched. CDR3 amino acids: CASTRTGLNTEAFF. The CDR3 DNA is TGTGCCAGCACCAGGACAGGTTTGAACACTGAAGCTTTCTTT.